Listed below are T cell receptor beta chains from one sample, sequenced in a study of blood T cell repertoires in COVID-19. TCRdb keeps only in-frame clones here, not all; method: immunoSEQ multiplex PCR. Among roughly 230,000 clones listed, about 87% were seen once. Source material: peripheral blood. Source of these receptors: a man in his 70s with acute or convalescent COVID-19. Both conserved end residues are part of each CDR3. A D gene is named only where the DNA matches it firmly. The size of a clone is reported for some rows only, either as once, few or many, or as a class for expanded clones.

>.|TRBJ1-2|few|TRBV7-3
CASSPVVGDGYTF
TGTGCCAGCAGCCCTGTAGTGGGAGATGGCTACACCTTC
>TRBD2|TRBJ2-3|.|TRBV7-9
CASSLDWTSGPKDTDTQYF
TGTGCCAGCAGCTTAGATTGGACTAGCGGGCCAAAAGACACAGATACGCAGTATTTT
>.|TRBJ1-2|.|TRBV9
CASSVDPGRGYTF
TGTGCCAGCAGCGTAGATCCAGGGAGGGGCTACACCTTC
>.|TRBJ1-6|.|TRBV2
CASSDVSSNSPLHF
TGTGCCAGCAGTGACGTCAGTTCTAATTCACCCCTCCACTTT
>.|TRBJ1-2|once|TRBV7-8
CASSRQDYGYTF
TGTGCCAGCAGTCGACAGGACTATGGCTACACCTTC
>TRBD1|TRBJ2-2|.|TRBV19
CASSGKQGSTGELFF
TGTGCCAGTAGTGGCAAACAGGGGTCCACCGGGGAGCTGTTTTTT
>.|TRBJ1-6|.|TRBV3-1/TRBV3-2
CASSQRGGTIPHF
TGTGCCAGCAGCCAACGGGGAGGTACTATACCCCACTTT
>.|TRBJ1-1|.|TRBV30
CAWSLTWEAFF
TGTGCCTGGAGTTTGACATGGGAAGCTTTCTTT
>TRBD1|TRBJ1-2|.|TRBV10-3
CAIRDRGTNGYTF
TGTGCCATCAGGGACAGGGGGACCAATGGCTACACCTTC
>.|TRBJ2-7|.|TRBV7-8
CASSLSTGSYEQYF
TGTGCCAGCAGCTTATCCACAGGCTCCTACGAGCAGTACTTC
>TRBD2|TRBJ2-7|.|TRBV5-6
CASSLRLAGYEQYF
TGTGCCAGCAGCTTGAGACTAGCGGGATACGAGCAGTACTTC
>.|TRBJ1-6|.|TRBV5-1
CASSQGGGNSPLHF
TGCGCCAGCAGCCAAGGGGGGGGTAATTCACCCCTCCACTTT
>.|TRBJ2-7|.|TRBV6-5
CASNTFAAYEQYF
TGTGCCAGCAATACGTTCGCAGCCTACGAGCAGTACTTC
>.|TRBJ2-1|.|TRBV5-6
CASSLAGISYNEQFF
TGTGCCAGCAGCTTGGCGGGTATCTCCTACAATGAGCAGTTCTTC
>.|TRBJ1-5|.|TRBV20-1
CSAGYQPQHF
TGCAGTGCTGGCTATCAGCCCCAGCATTTT
>.|TRBJ2-7|.|TRBV27
CASRGRTEYEQYF
TGTGCCAGCAGAGGGCGGACAGAATACGAGCAGTACTTC
>.|TRBJ1-1|.|TRBV4-2
CASSQIQGETEAFF
TGTGCCAGCAGCCAAATACAGGGAGAGACTGAAGCTTTCTTT
>TRBD1|TRBJ1-1|.|TRBV4-1
CASSPDRANTEAFF
TGCGCCAGCAGCCCGGACAGGGCGAACACTGAAGCTTTCTTT
>.|TRBJ2-7|.|TRBV7-2
CASSPQLGGEQYF
TGTGCCAGCAGCCCACAACTCGGGGGCGAGCAGTACTTC
>TRBD1|TRBJ2-2|once|TRBV19
CATHPGGANTGELFF
TGTGCCACCCACCCAGGGGGAGCGAACACCGGGGAGCTGTTTTTT
>.|TRBJ1-1|.|TRBV5-1
CASSLARGNSEAFF
TGCGCCAGCAGCTTGGCCAGGGGCAACTCTGAAGCTTTCTTT
>.|TRBJ2-1|.|TRBV6-5
CASRRTVGEQFF
TGTGCCAGCAGGAGGACAGTCGGTGAGCAGTTCTTC
>TRBD2|TRBJ2-7|.|TRBV19
CASSGTSNPLYEQYF
TGTGCCAGTAGCGGGACTAGCAATCCCCTTTACGAGCAGTACTTC
>.|TRBJ1-6|.|TRBV11-2
CASSLGRGSYNSPLHF
TGTGCCAGCAGCCTGGGGAGGGGTTCCTATAATTCACCCCTCCACTTT
>TRBD1|TRBJ2-7|.|TRBV7-8
CASSVDRVSSEQYF
TGTGCCAGCAGCGTCGACAGGGTTTCATCCGAGCAGTACTTC
>.|TRBJ1-6|.|TRBV18
CASSPTGNSPLHF
TGTGCCAGCTCACCAACAGGGAATTCACCCCTCCACTTT
>.|TRBJ2-1|.|TRBV7-2
CASIPAGGSYNEQFF
TGTGCCAGCATCCCCGCCGGGGGCTCCTACAATGAGCAGTTCTTC
>TRBD1|TRBJ2-1|.|TRBV11-1
CASSGQGRALNEQFF
TGTGCCAGCAGCGGACAGGGTCGGGCTCTCAATGAGCAGTTCTTC
>TRBD1|TRBJ2-5|.|TRBV7-9
CASSRQRQGALETQYF
TGTGCCAGCAGCCGTCAACGTCAGGGGGCCCTTGAGACCCAGTACTTC
>.|TRBJ1-1|.|TRBV6-2/TRBV6-3
CASSKTIVINTEAFF
TGTGCCAGCAGCAAGACAATCGTAATAAACACTGAAGCTTTCTTT
>TRBD2|TRBJ2-1|.|TRBV9
CASSVTSGSYNEQFF
TGTGCCAGCAGCGTAACTAGCGGGAGCTACAATGAGCAGTTCTTC
>TRBD2|TRBJ2-5|.|TRBV15
CATSRDAGTSPKSETQYF
TGTGCCACCAGCAGAGATGCGGGGACTAGCCCGAAAAGTGAGACCCAGTACTTC
>TRBD1|TRBJ2-7|.|TRBV28
CASSLYGPTGESYEQYF
TGTGCCAGCAGTTTATATGGGCCGACAGGGGAATCCTACGAGCAGTACTTC
>.|TRBJ1-2|.|TRBV28
CASRTGNYGYTF
TGTGCCAGCAGGACAGGCAACTATGGCTACACCTTC
>TRBD2|TRBJ2-3|once|TRBV5-4
CASSLGLAGGTDTQYF
TGTGCCAGCAGCTTGGGACTAGCGGGGGGCACAGATACGCAGTATTTT
>.|TRBJ1-2|.|TRBV5-5
CASRRDAEGRYTF
TGTGCCAGCAGGAGAGACGCGGAGGGCCGCTACACCTTC
>.|TRBJ2-6|.|TRBV2
CASIQQDSGANVLTF
TGTGCCAGCATTCAACAGGACTCTGGGGCCAACGTCCTGACTTTC
>TRBD1|TRBJ2-7|.|TRBV3-1/TRBV3-2
CASSPRDREVEQYF
TGTGCCAGCAGCCCTCGGGACAGGGAGGTCGAGCAGTACTTC
>.|TRBJ2-1|.|TRBV7-3
CASSLTHMEGVKFF
TGTGCCAGCAGCTTAACCCACATGGAGGGAGTGAAGTTCTTC
>TRBD1|TRBJ1-2|many|TRBV4-2
CASSQDVGTGANYGYTF
TGTGCCAGCAGCCAAGATGTAGGGACAGGGGCTAACTATGGCTACACCTTC
>TRBD2|TRBJ2-5|.|TRBV11-2
CASSLLRLAGPLGTQYF
TGTGCCAGCAGCTTATTGAGACTAGCGGGCCCACTGGGGACCCAGTACTTC
>.|TRBJ2-1|.|TRBV7-3
CASSPLGHPSSYNEQFF
TGTGCCAGCAGCCCCTTGGGACATCCGAGCTCCTACAATGAGCAGTTCTTC
>.|TRBJ1-1|.|TRBV3-1/TRBV3-2
CASSQGLAYTEAFF
TGTGCCAGCAGCCAAGGCCTGGCATACACTGAAGCTTTCTTT
>TRBD2|TRBJ2-1|.|TRBV10-3
CAITSGTSGSDEQFF
TGTGCCATCACCTCCGGGACTAGCGGGAGTGATGAGCAGTTCTTC
>.|TRBJ2-2|.|TRBV19
CASSIDPGTLNTGELFF
TGTGCCAGTAGTATAGACCCTGGGACACTGAACACCGGGGAGCTGTTTTTT
>.|TRBJ2-5|.|TRBV19
CASSYRERQETQYF
TGTGCCAGTAGCTACAGGGAGCGGCAAGAGACCCAGTACTTC
>TRBD1|TRBJ1-1|.|TRBV20-1
CSADPTGSLFF
TGCAGTGCTGACCCGACAGGGTCTCTTTTCTTT
>TRBD2|TRBJ2-1|.|TRBV7-2
CASSLSPRGLAGEYNEQFF
TGTGCCAGCAGCCTAAGCCCCAGGGGACTAGCGGGCGAATACAATGAGCAGTTCTTC
>TRBD2|TRBJ2-7|.|TRBV10-3
CAISESASGTMYEQYF
TGTGCCATCAGTGAGTCGGCTAGCGGGACTATGTACGAGCAGTACTTC
>.|TRBJ1-1|.|TRBV5-4
CASSLRQLNTEAFF
TGTGCCAGCAGCCTGCGGCAGTTGAACACTGAAGCTTTCTTT
>TRBD1|TRBJ1-5|.|TRBV15
CAASRQGDNQPQHF
TGTGCCGCATCCAGACAGGGGGACAATCAGCCCCAGCATTTT
>.|TRBJ2-7|once|TRBV5-4
CASSATGTYEQYF
TGTGCCAGCAGCGCCACAGGGACCTACGAGCAGTACTTC
>.|TRBJ1-1|once|TRBV28
CASRDPGDTEAFF
TGTGCCAGCAGGGATCCGGGGGACACTGAAGCTTTCTTT
>.|TRBJ1-1|once|TRBV15
CATSRGAGLETEAFF
TGTGCCACCAGCAGAGGAGCGGGATTAGAGACTGAAGCTTTCTTT
>.|TRBJ1-1|.|TRBV7-4
CASSLLAGGGTEAFF
TGTGCCAGCAGTCTCCTGGCCGGGGGAGGGACTGAAGCTTTCTTT
>.|TRBJ2-3|.|TRBV19
CASSLAETGDTQYF
TGTGCCAGTAGCTTAGCGGAGACGGGAGATACGCAGTATTTT
>TRBD1|TRBJ1-4|.|TRBV6-4
CASSEATGPREKLFF
TGTGCCAGCAGTGAAGCGACAGGGCCACGTGAAAAACTGTTTTTT